Detailed here is one T cell receptor (beta chain). What it binds is unknown. The assay was immunoSEQ multiplex PCR, and TCRdb's table has in-frame clones only and misses some. The repertoire holds about 100,000 clones, with roughly 87% as singletons. This entry is derived from a study of graft-versus-host responses after intestinal transplantation. Study-wide context: As for transplant type, recipients had multivisceral, liver-intestinal, or isolated intestinal grafts. Recipients uniformly received anti-thymocyte globulin induction, followed by tacrolimus and steroids for 3 to 4 years. Study-wide points: High graft-versus-host to host-versus-graft clonal ratios were seen in allografts of patients with graft-donor T cell macrochimerism. Recipient marrow showed GvH clones, some seen first in ileum or blood.

The germline CDR1 and CDR2 sequences are MNHNS and SASEGT. With 6 bases clipped from V and 3 bases from J, the junction kept 6 bases outside the gene matches. The CDR3 has 14 amino acids. Sequenced material: unstimulated CD4+ T cells sorted from spleen or lymph node cells, taken before transplant. J is TRBJ1-2 and V is TRBV6-1; 8 positions match TRBD1. The receptor was derived from a human donor who was the organ donor for an intestinal transplant. CDR3 sequence (DNA): TGTGCCAGCAGGCGACAGGGGTTGGACTATGGCTACACCTTC. Amino acid sequence: CASRRQGLDYGYTF.